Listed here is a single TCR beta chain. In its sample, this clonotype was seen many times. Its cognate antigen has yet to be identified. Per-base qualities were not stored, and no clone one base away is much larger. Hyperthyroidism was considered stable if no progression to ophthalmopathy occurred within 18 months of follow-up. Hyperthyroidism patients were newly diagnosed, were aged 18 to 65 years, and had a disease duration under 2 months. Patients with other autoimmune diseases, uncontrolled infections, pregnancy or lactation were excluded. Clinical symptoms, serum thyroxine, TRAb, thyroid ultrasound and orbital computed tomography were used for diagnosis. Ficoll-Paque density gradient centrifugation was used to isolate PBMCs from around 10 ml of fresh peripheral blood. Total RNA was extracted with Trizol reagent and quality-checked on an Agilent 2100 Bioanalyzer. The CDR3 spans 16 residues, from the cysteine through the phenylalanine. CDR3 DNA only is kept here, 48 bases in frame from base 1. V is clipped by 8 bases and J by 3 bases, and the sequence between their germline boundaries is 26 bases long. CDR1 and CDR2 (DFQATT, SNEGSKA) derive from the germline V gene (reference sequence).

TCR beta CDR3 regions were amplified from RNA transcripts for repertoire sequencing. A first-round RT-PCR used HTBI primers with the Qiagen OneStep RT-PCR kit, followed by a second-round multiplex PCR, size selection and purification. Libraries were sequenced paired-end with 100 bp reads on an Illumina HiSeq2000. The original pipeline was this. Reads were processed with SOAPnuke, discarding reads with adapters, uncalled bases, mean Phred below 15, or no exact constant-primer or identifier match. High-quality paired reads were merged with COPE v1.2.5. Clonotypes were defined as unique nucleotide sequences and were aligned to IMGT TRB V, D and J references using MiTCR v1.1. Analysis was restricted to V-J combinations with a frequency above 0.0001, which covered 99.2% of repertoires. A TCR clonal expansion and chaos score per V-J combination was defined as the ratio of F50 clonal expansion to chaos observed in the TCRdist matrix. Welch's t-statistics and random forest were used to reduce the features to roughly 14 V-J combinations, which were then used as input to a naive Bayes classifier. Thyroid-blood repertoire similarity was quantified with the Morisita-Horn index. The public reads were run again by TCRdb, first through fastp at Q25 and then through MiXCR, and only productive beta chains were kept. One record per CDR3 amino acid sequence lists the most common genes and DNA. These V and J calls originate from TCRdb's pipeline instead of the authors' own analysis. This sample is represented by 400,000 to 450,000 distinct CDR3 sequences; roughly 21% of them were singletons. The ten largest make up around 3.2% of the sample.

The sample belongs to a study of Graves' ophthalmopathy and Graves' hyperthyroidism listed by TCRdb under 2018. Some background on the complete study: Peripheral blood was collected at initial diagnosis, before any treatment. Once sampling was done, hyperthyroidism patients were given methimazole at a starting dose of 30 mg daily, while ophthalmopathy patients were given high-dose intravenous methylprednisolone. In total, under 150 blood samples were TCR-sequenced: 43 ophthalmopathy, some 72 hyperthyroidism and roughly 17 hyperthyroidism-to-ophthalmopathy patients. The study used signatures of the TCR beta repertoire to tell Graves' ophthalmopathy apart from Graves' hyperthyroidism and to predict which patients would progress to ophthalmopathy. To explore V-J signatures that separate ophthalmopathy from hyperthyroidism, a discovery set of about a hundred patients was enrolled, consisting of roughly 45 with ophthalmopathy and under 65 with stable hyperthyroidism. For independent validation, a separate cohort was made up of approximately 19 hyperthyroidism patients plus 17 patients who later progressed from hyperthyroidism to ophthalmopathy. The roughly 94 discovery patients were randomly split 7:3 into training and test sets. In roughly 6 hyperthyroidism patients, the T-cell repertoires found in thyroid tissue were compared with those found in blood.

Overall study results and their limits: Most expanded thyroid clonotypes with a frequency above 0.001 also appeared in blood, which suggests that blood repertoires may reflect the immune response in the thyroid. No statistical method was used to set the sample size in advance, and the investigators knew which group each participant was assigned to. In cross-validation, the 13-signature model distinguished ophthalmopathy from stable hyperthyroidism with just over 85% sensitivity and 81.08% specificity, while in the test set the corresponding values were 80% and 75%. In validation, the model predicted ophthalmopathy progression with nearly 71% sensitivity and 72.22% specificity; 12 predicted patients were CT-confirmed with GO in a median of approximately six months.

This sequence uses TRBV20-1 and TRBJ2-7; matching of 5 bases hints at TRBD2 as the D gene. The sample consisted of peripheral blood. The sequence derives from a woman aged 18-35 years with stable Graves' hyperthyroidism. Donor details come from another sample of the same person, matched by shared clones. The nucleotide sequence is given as TGCAGTTCGACCGATCGGCGGGTTAACTCTCTCTACGAGCAGTACTTC. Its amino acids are CSSTDRRVNSLYEQYF.